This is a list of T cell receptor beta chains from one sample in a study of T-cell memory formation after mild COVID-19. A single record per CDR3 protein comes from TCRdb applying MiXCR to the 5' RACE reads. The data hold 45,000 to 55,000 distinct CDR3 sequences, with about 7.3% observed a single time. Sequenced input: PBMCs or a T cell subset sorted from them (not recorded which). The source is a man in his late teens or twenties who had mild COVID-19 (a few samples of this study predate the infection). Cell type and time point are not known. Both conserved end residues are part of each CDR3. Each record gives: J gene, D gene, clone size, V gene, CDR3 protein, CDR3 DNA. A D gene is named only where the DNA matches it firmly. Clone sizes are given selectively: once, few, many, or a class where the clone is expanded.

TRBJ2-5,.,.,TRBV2,CASSEEAGAPETQYF,TGTGCCAGCAGTGAAGAGGCGGGGGCTCCGGAGACCCAGTACTTC
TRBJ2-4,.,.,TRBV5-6,CASSAQGGTKNIQYF,TGTGCCAGCAGCGCCCAAGGGGGTACCAAAAACATTCAGTACTTC
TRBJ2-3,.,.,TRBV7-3,CASSRGWQDTQYF,TGTGCCAGCAGCCGGGGGTGGCAGGATACGCAGTATTTT
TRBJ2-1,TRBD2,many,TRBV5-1,CASSYGLADNEQFF,TGCGCCAGCAGCTATGGACTAGCGGACAATGAGCAGTTCTTC
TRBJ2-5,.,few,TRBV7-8,CASSSGGGQETQYF,TGTGCCAGCAGCTCCGGAGGGGGCCAAGAGACCCAGTACTTC
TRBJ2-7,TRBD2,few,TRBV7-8,CASSPLRALAGTSYEQYF,TGTGCCAGCAGCCCTCTTAGGGCGCTAGCGGGGACCTCGTACGAGCAGTACTTC
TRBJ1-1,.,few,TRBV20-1,CSARGGGTEAFF,TGCAGTGCTAGGGGGGGAGGGACTGAAGCTTTCTTT
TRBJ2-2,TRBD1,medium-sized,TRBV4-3,CASSQDSRTGSTGELFF,TGCGCCAGCAGCCAAGATAGTCGGACAGGGAGCACCGGGGAGCTGTTTTTT
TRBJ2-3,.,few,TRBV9,CASSPGRSTDTQYF,TGTGCCAGCAGCCCCGGGAGAAGCACAGATACGCAGTATTTT
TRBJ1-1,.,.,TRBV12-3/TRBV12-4,CASSFQRLNTEAFF,TGTGCCAGCAGTTTCCAGCGTCTGAACACTGAAGCTTTCTTT
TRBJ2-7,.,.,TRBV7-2,CASSLGPSSYEQYF,TGTGCCAGCAGCTTAGGTCCTAGCTCCTACGAGCAGTACTTC
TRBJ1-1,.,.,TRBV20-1,CSATRVGTEAFF,TGCAGTGCTACTAGGGTAGGCACTGAAGCTTTCTTT
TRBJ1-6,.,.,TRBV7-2,CASSFIRDRYSPLHF,TGTGCCAGCAGCTTTATCCGGGACCGGTACTCACCCCTCCACTTT
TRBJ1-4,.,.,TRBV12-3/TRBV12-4,CASSHDRLGLFF,TGTGCCAGCAGTCATGACCGCCTTGGTCTGTTTTTT
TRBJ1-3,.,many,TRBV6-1,CASSRQEVASGNTIYF,TGTGCCAGCAGTCGCCAGGAGGTCGCGTCCGGAAACACCATATATTTT
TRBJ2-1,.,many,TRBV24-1,CATSDSPSLWTQFF,TGTGCCACCAGTGATTCCCCGAGTTTATGGACGCAGTTCTTC
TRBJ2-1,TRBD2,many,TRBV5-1,CASSLELAGGGEQFF,TGCGCCAGCAGCTTGGAACTAGCGGGGGGTGGTGAGCAGTTCTTC
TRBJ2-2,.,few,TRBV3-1,CASSQDRVPNTGELFF,TGTGCCAGCAGCCAAGACAGGGTACCGAACACCGGGGAGCTGTTTTTT
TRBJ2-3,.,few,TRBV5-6,CASSWGMRVSDTQYF,TGTGCCAGCAGCTGGGGAATGCGGGTTTCGGATACGCAGTATTTT
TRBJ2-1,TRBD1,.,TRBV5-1,CASSLGGTGRSNEQFF,TGCGCCAGCAGCTTGGGGGGGACAGGTCGGAGCAATGAGCAGTTCTTC
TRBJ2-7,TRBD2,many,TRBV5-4,CASSLSASGGYEQYF,TGTGCCAGCAGCTTGTCGGCTAGCGGGGGATACGAGCAGTACTTC
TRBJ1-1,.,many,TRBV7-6,CASSLQENTEAFF,TGTGCCAGCAGCTTACAAGAGAACACTGAAGCTTTCTTT
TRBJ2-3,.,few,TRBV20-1,CSARDPGHQTDTQYF,TGCAGTGCTAGAGATCCGGGACACCAAACAGATACGCAGTATTTT
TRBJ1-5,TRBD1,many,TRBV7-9,CASSSGTATYQPQHF,TGTGCCAGCAGCTCGGGGACAGCTACTTATCAGCCCCAGCATTTT
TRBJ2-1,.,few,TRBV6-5,CASSYRQLLGGEQFF,TGTGCCAGCAGTTACCGCCAACTCCTCGGTGGGGAGCAGTTCTTC
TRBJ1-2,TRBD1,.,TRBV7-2,CASSSTGGGGYTF,TGTGCCAGCAGCTCGACAGGGGGCGGTGGCTACACCTTC
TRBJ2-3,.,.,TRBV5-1,CASSSGGARTDTQYF,TGCGCCAGCAGCTCTGGAGGGGCTCGCACAGATACGCAGTATTTT
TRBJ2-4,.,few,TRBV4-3,CASSPTRRLAKNIQYF,TGCGCCAGCAGCCCCACCCGCCGTCTAGCCAAAAACATTCAGTACTTC